A selection of T cell receptor beta chains follows, all from one sample in a study of blood T cell repertoires in COVID-19. Here immunoSEQ multiplex PCR was the method, and the copy in TCRdb shows in-frame clones only, minus some. The sample gives around 250,000 clones, approximately 90% of which show up once; 3.5% to 4.5% is in the top ten. The specimen sequenced was PBMCs or T cells enriched from blood (not recorded which). Every receptor here comes from a woman aged 30 to 39 who had recovered from COVID-19. CDR3s include the opening cysteine and the closing phenylalanine or tryptophan. Each record gives: clone size, V gene, J gene, D gene, CDR3 DNA, CDR3 protein. The D gene is left open where the match is weak. Size tells how often a clone was seen (once, few, many) or the class of an expanded clone, and some rows leave it out.

>-|TRBV5-4|TRBJ1-2|TRBD1
TGTGCCACCACACAGGGGGCGGAGGTTCGTGGCTACACCTTC
CATTQGAEVRGYTF
>-|TRBV30|TRBJ1-1|TRBD1
TGTGCCTGGATAGACAGGGCCTTGAAGAACACTGAAGCTTTCTTT
CAWIDRALKNTEAFF
>-|TRBV7-3|TRBJ1-2|-
TGTGCCAGCAGCCCTCCCCAGAGTATGCAATTGCGGGGGGGCTACACCTTC
CASSPPQSMQLRGGYTF
>-|TRBV19|TRBJ1-1|-
TGTGCCAGTAGTATAGGGGGAGCCTTCAACACTGAAGCTTTCTTT
CASSIGGAFNTEAFF
>-|TRBV4-3|TRBJ1-6|TRBD1
TGCGCCAGCAGCCAACGGGTGACAGGGACAAATAATTCACCCCTCCACTTT
CASSQRVTGTNNSPLHF
>-|TRBV9|TRBJ2-2|TRBD1
TGTGCCAGCAGCGCGAGACAGGGGTTCACCGGGGAGCTGTTTTTT
CASSARQGFTGELFF
>few|TRBV2|TRBJ1-1|TRBD1
TGTGCCAGCAGTGTACAGGGGGGAGGGACTGAAGCTTTCTTT
CASSVQGGGTEAFF
>-|TRBV12-5|TRBJ2-5|-
TGTGCTAGTGGTCTCCAAGAGACCCAGTACTTC
CASGLQETQYF
>-|TRBV19|TRBJ1-1|TRBD1
TGTGCCAGTAGTATCAACAGGGGCACTGAAGCTTTCTTT
CASSINRGTEAFF
>-|TRBV5-1|TRBJ2-2|-
TGCGCCAGCATCGAAAGCCCCGCGAACACCGGGGAGCTGTTTTTT
CASIESPANTGELFF
>-|TRBV24-1|TRBJ1-2|TRBD1
TGTGCCACCAGTGATGACAGGGAAGGCTACACCTTC
CATSDDREGYTF
>-|TRBV27|TRBJ2-1|-
TGTGCCAGCAGTACCGGTCGCGCGGGGACCACGGGGACGGGCAATGAGCAGTTCTTC
CASSTGRAGTTGTGNEQFF
>-|TRBV14|TRBJ2-2|-
TGTGCCAGCAGCCAAGAAAAGCGGGAGCTGTTTTTT
CASSQEKRELFF
>-|TRBV27|TRBJ1-5|-
TGTGCCAGCAGTTTGGTTACAGGGAACAATCAGCCCCAGCATTTT
CASSLVTGNNQPQHF
>-|TRBV5-6|TRBJ2-7|-
TGTGCCAGCAGCTCCCAAAACCTAGAGTACGAGCAGTACTTC
CASSSQNLEYEQYF
>-|TRBV11-2|TRBJ1-6|-
TGTGCCAGCAGCCCTCGCACAGGCTCCTATAATTCACCCCTCCACTTT
CASSPRTGSYNSPLHF
>-|TRBV29-1|TRBJ2-2|-
TGCAGCGTCCTAGGAAGCAACACCGGGGAGCTGTTTTTT
CSVLGSNTGELFF
>-|TRBV12-5|TRBJ2-3|TRBD1
TGTGCTAGTGGTCAAATGGACAGGGGAGAGTTCACAGATACGCAGTATTTT
CASGQMDRGEFTDTQYF
>once|TRBV28|TRBJ2-3|TRBD2
TGTGCCAGCAGTTCAATAGCGGGGTCTAGCACAGATACGCAGTATTTT
CASSSIAGSSTDTQYF
>-|TRBV7-3|TRBJ2-2|-
TGTGCCAGCAGCCCTGGAGGTCGCGGTCCCGGGAGGGAGCTGTTTTTT
CASSPGGRGPGRELFF
>-|TRBV19|TRBJ2-7|TRBD2
TGTGCCAGTAGTATGGCGGCTAGCGGGAGGTTCCACGAGCAGTACTTC
CASSMAASGRFHEQYF
>few|TRBV13|TRBJ1-4|-
TGTGCCAGCAGCTTAGGACAGTTGAATGAAAAACTGTTTTTT
CASSLGQLNEKLFF
>-|TRBV19|TRBJ2-7|TRBD2
TGTGCCAGTAGTATAGTACTAGCGTCGAGCTCCTACGAGCAGTACTTC
CASSIVLASSSYEQYF
>-|TRBV12-3/TRBV12-4|TRBJ1-1|TRBD1
TGTGCCAGCAGTACCCGACAGGGAACGGTAGCTTTCTTT
CASSTRQGTVAFF
>few|TRBV6-5|TRBJ1-1|-
TGTGCCAGCAGTAGAGGACAACTGCACACTGAAGCTTTCTTT
CASSRGQLHTEAFF
>-|TRBV13|TRBJ1-6|-
TGTGCCAGCAGTCTCGACAGGCCTAATTCACCCCTCCACTTT
CASSLDRPNSPLHF
>-|TRBV27|TRBJ2-1|-
TGTGCCAGCGGTACGGACACAGACAATGAGCAGTTCTTC
CASGTDTDNEQFF
>-|TRBV18|TRBJ1-1|-
TGTGCCAGCTCAGGTATGGCTGCTGAAGCTTTCTTT
CASSGMAAEAFF
>-|TRBV9|TRBJ2-7|-
TGTGCCAGCAGCGTAGGGCCAGCGTCCTACGAGCAGTACTTC
CASSVGPASYEQYF
>-|TRBV10-3|TRBJ1-2|TRBD1
TGTGCCATCAGTGGGACAGGGGTTGGAGGCTACACCTTC
CAISGTGVGGYTF
>-|TRBV28|TRBJ2-1|-
TGTGCCAGCAGTTTAACACAGGAAAACCTGGTCGGTCAGTTCTTC
CASSLTQENLVGQFF
>-|TRBV9|TRBJ1-1|-
TGTGCCAGCAGCCCCCGACAGGTTCCGAGGACTGAAGCTTTCTTT
CASSPRQVPRTEAFF
>once|TRBV4-3|TRBJ2-7|-
TGCGCCAGCAGCCCCTGGCTAGGTGGGTACGAGCAGTACTTC
CASSPWLGGYEQYF
>-|TRBV6-2/TRBV6-3|TRBJ1-2|TRBD1
TGTGCCAGCAGTTACTCGAAAGGGGGCGCGGGTGGCTACACCTTC
CASSYSKGGAGGYTF
>-|TRBV28|TRBJ2-7|TRBD1
TGTGCCAGCAGTTTATCAGCAGGGGGCTCCTACGAGCAGTACTTC
CASSLSAGGSYEQYF
>-|TRBV28|TRBJ2-1|-
TGTGCCAGCCGGGAGAGGAGGAGGAACTATGAGCAGTTCTTC
CASRERRRNYEQFF
>-|TRBV4-1|TRBJ1-2|TRBD1
TGCGCCAGCAGCCATAGACAGGGAAATAACTATGGCTACACCTTC
CASSHRQGNNYGYTF
>-|TRBV9|TRBJ2-3|-
TGTGCCAGCAGCTCCCGGGTCCTATTTTCGGATTTTAGCACAGATACGCAGTATTTT
CASSSRVLFSDFSTDTQYF
>-|TRBV9|TRBJ1-1|TRBD1
TGTGCCAGCAGCGCCAGACAGGGTAGGGGGGAAGCTTTCTTT
CASSARQGRGEAFF
>once|TRBV4-1|TRBJ2-6|-
TGCGCCAGCAGCCACCTGGAGGGGGGGATATCTGGGGCCAACGTCCTGACTTTC
CASSHLEGGISGANVLTF
>-|TRBV9|TRBJ1-4|-
TGTGCCAGCAGCGAAGAGGCAACTAATGAAAAACTGTTTTTT
CASSEEATNEKLFF
>-|TRBV19|TRBJ2-3|TRBD2
TGTGCCAGTAGTATAATTGGGACTAGCGGGGGGAGAACCACAGATACGCAGTATTTT
CASSIIGTSGGRTTDTQYF
>-|TRBV28|TRBJ2-1|-
TGTGCCAGCAGTTCCCCCGTGGGAGGCCCGCGGAATGAGCAGTTCTTC
CASSSPVGGPRNEQFF
>few|TRBV30|TRBJ1-3|TRBD1
TGTGCCTGGAGCGTACAGGGGGGGCTAAACACCATATATTTT
CAWSVQGGLNTIYF
>few|TRBV30|TRBJ1-5|TRBD1
TGTGCCTGGAGCGCGGGACAGGGGAGAAAGCCCCAGCATTTT
CAWSAGQGRKPQHF